This entry describes one T cell receptor (beta chain). The data are from a study of cytomegalovirus exposure and HLA in healthy donors. TCRdb's copy holds only in-frame clones and misses some; the assay was immunoSEQ multiplex PCR. The sample lists 45,000 to 65,000 clones; 93% were seen once. The sequenced material came from PBMCs. The clonotype was recovered from a woman under 30 in good health and CMV-seropositive.

This CDR3 is CASSMRGREQYF. Written as DNA, the CDR3 is TGTGCCAGTAGTATGAGGGGGCGAGAGCAGTACTTC. The V gene is TRBV19, the J gene TRBJ2-7, with 7 bases matching TRBD1. V lost 3 bases to trimming and J lost 7 bases; unmatched junction nucleotides: 3. Germline CDR1 reads LNHDA; CDR2 reads SQIVND (reference sequence). This CDR3 is 12 amino acids long.